These 27 T cell receptor beta chains were sequenced from one sample in a study of blood T cell repertoires in COVID-19. Profiling relied on immunoSEQ multiplex PCR, and the TCRdb table lists in-frame clones only, not all of them. This table holds about 250,000 clones, 79% found once. The specimen was peripheral blood. The receptor set was obtained from a woman between 40 and 50 years old with active or convalescent COVID-19.

This sequence joins TRBV7-6 and TRBJ1-3; 8 bases line up with TRBD1. CDR3 length: 15 residues. The germline CDR1 and CDR2 sequences are SGHVS and FNYEAQ. V lost 1 base to trimming and J lost 8 bases; unmatched junction nucleotides: 7. CDR3 nucleotide sequence: TGTGCCAGCAGCTTAGGCGCAGGGGGCGGGGACACCATATATTTT. Amino acids: CASSLGAGGGDTIYF.

The chain couples TRBV2 to TRBJ2-1; 10 bases line up with TRBD1. Germline trimming cut 9 bases from V and 7 bases from J; bases unmatched to any gene: 15. There are 16 residues in the CDR3. From germline, CDR1 is SNHLY and CDR2 FYNNEI. CDR3 residues: CARGQDGTGAANEQFF. DNA for the CDR3: TGTGCCAGAGGACAAGATGGGACAGGGGCGGCGAATGAGCAGTTCTTC.

This chain connects TRBV13 to TRBJ1-5; D not certain. Germline V gene data show CDR1 as PRHDT and CDR2 as FYEKMQ (reference sequence). This CDR3 spans 13 amino acids. Trimming removed 3 bases from V and 4 bases from J, with 7 bases in between. In DNA form, the CDR3 reads TGTGCCAGCAGCTTTTACCGGAATCAGCCCCAGCATTTT. Translating gives CASSFYRNQPQHF.

The rearrangement links TRBV6-5 to TRBJ2-3; 8 bases match TRBD2. The CDR3 loop spans 13 amino acids. The J segment lost 5 bases and the V segment lost 6 bases, leaving 4 bases of the junction unmatched. CDR1 and CDR2 (germline): MNHEY, SVGAGI. The CDR3 is CASRRGVGDTQYF. CDR3 coding DNA: TGTGCCAGCAGGCGGGGGGTTGGAGATACGCAGTATTTT.

The CDR3 DNA sequence: TGTGCCAGCAGTGGCTACTTCTTATCCTATGGCTACACCTTC. It codes for CASSGYFLSYGYTF. The chain uses TRBV2 and TRBJ1-2; D gene unclear. Germline values: CDR1 SNHLY, CDR2 FYNNEI. The CDR3 has 14 amino acids. V lost 4 bases and J lost 4, with 13 bases in between. The full variable domain, its missing parts supplied by reference TRBV2 and TRBJ1-2, is EPEVTQTPSHQVTQMGQEVILRCVPISNHLYFYWYRQILGQKVEFLVSFYNNEISEKSEIFDDQFSVERPDGSNFTLKIRSTKLEDSAMYFCASSGYFLSYGYTFGSGTRLTVV.

This clone occurred once. V usage is TRBV5-6 and J usage is TRBJ1-4; D is ambiguous. V lost 0 bases to trimming and J lost 15 bases, with 15 bases between them. The CDR3 has 13 residues. Germline assignment: CDR1 SGHDT and CDR2 YYEEEE. This CDR3 reads CASSLGTSQSMFF. CDR3 bases: TGTGCCAGCAGCTTGGGAACTAGCCAGTCAATGTTTTTT.

The chain recombines TRBV11-1 with TRBJ2-2, with TRBD2 identical over 10 bases. Germline V gene lookup returns CDR1 SGHAT and CDR2 FQDESV (reference sequence). The CDR3 consists of 14 residues. The V gene end was trimmed by 3 bases and the J gene end by 8 bases; junction bases not matched to a gene: 3. This CDR3 reads CASSLSGGAGELFF. The CDR3 region has the DNA TGTGCCAGCAGCTTGAGCGGGGGGGCTGGGGAGCTGTTTTTT.

The rearrangement links TRBV28 to TRBJ1-5; a possible D gene is TRBD1 (5 bases). Deletions cut 5 bases from V and 5 bases from J, with 19 bases between. The germline V gene has CDR1 MDHEN and CDR2 SYDVKM. The CDR3 is made up of 16 amino acids. The CDR3 loop reads CASSRPIQERDQPQHF. Here the CDR3 DNA reads TGTGCCAGCAGTAGGCCCATACAGGAAAGGGATCAGCCCCAGCATTTT.

V is TRBV7-3 and J is TRBJ2-3, with 8 bases identical to TRBD1. This CDR3 spans 15 amino acids. The germline V gene encodes CDR1 SGHTA and CDR2 FQGTGA. V was pared by 5 bases and J by 3 bases, with 7 bases of the junction left unmatched. The CDR3 region has the DNA TGTGCCAGCAGCCCAGACAGGGGATGGACAGATACGCAGTATTTT. Protein sequence: CASSPDRGWTDTQYF.

The sample holds one count of this clone. V gene TRBV2 combines with J gene TRBJ1-4; D is possibly TRBD1 (6 bases). The CDR3 sequence is 14 residues long. The V gene's germline CDR1 is SNHLY and CDR2 FYNNEI. Trimming took off 6 bases at V and 0 bases at J, with 8 bases between the two ends. CDR3 amino acids: CASRSGATNEKLFF. The DNA of the CDR3 is TGTGCCAGCAGGTCAGGGGCAACTAATGAAAAACTGTTTTTT.

A few counts support this clone. As DNA, the CDR3 is TGTGCCAGCAGCTTGGAGACAGGGGGCAATACTGAAGCTTTCTTT. As protein: CASSLETGGNTEAFF. This chain connects TRBV5-4 to TRBJ1-1, with 10 bases aligning to TRBD1. This CDR3 comprises 15 residues. Germline CDR1 is SGHNT and CDR2 is YYREEE (reference sequence). V lost 0 bases to trimming and J lost 5 bases; unmatched junction nucleotides: 4.

This clone occurred a few times. CDR3 in amino acids: CASSYTGNTGELFF. The CDR3 bases are TGTGCCAGCAGCTATACAGGGAACACCGGGGAGCTGTTTTTT. This chain links TRBV6-5 with TRBJ2-2, with D maybe TRBD1 (5 bases). Trimming stripped 6 bases from V and 1 base from J, with 9 bases between. CDR3 length: 14 residues. The germline gives CDR1 MNHEY, CDR2 SVGAGI.

The V call is TRBV10-3, the J call TRBJ1-1; maybe TRBD1 (5 bases). Germline assignment: CDR1 ENHRY and CDR2 SYGVKD. V lost 4 bases to trimming and J lost 1 base, with 7 bases between them. The CDR3 extends over 13 amino acids. DNA of the CDR3: TGTGCCATCAGTGGCGGGGGGAACACTGAAGCTTTCTTT. Its translation is CAISGGGNTEAFF.

The rearrangement uses TRBV5-1 and TRBJ1-1, with TRBD1 as a possible D gene (5 bases). This CDR3 is 13 amino acids long. Trimming stripped 7 bases from V and 5 bases from J, with 15 bases between. Germline CDR1 is SGHRS and CDR2 is YFSETQ. DNA of the CDR3: TGCGCCAGCTCGGGAGGGCGGGGGACTGAAGCTTTCTTT. This codes for CASSGGRGTEAFF.

This clone has just a few counts. This rearrangement joins TRBV5-1 to TRBJ2-1, with 8 nucleotides matching TRBD2. After removal of 4 bases from V and 12 bases from J, the junction contained 18 bases not matched to a gene. The CDR3 covers 16 residues. The germline CDR1 and CDR2 sequences are SGHRS and YFSETQ. The CDR3 reads CASSTRLGGASSGQFF. The CDR3 DNA follows: TGCGCCAGCAGCACCCGACTCGGGGGGGCGTCTAGTGGGCAGTTCTTC.

This chain joins TRBV5-1 and TRBJ1-4; D perhaps matches TRBD1 (5 bases). CDR1 and CDR2 (germline): SGHRS, YFSETQ. Trimming left V 4 bases short and J 3 bases short, with 7 bases between. CDR3 size: 13 residues. CDR3 in amino acids: CASSRGSNEKLFF. As DNA, the CDR3 is TGCGCCAGCAGCCGGGGGTCTAATGAAAAACTGTTTTTT.

The chain couples TRBV6-1 to TRBJ1-4; D is unresolved. Germline V gene data show CDR1 as MNHNS and CDR2 as SASEGT. The CDR3 covers 12 residues. Trimming cost V 0 bases and J 8 bases, with 4 bases left between them. The CDR3 nucleotides read TGTGCCAGCAGTGAAGCCCGGGAAAAACTGTTTTTT. It translates to CASSEAREKLFF.

The chain links TRBV2 to TRBJ1-5, with a weak D call TRBD1 (6 bases). The CDR3 is 15 amino acids. CDR1 is SNHLY and CDR2 is FYNNEI in the germline V gene. V was pared by 2 bases and J by 0 bases, with 8 bases between. The CDR3 loop is CASSERTVSNQPQHF. The CDR3 DNA is TGTGCCAGCAGTGAACGGACAGTTAGCAATCAGCCCCAGCATTTT.

V is TRBV12-3 or TRBV12-4 and J is TRBJ1-5; tentative D call: TRBD1 (6 bases). The CDR3 has 13 amino acids. V lost 9 bases and J 1 base, leaving 10 bases between the germline ends. DNA for the CDR3: TGTGCCAGTACGGGACAAAGCAATCAGCCCCAGCATTTT. It encodes CASTGQSNQPQHF.

This chain links TRBV29-1 with TRBJ1-2; 9 bases fit TRBD1. There are 14 residues in the CDR3. Germline CDR1 and CDR2: SQVTM and ANQGSEA. Germline trimming cut 6 bases from V and 4 bases from J; bases unmatched to any gene: 9. This CDR3 reads CSVQRGQGPYGYTF. The CDR3 DNA follows: TGCAGCGTCCAAAGGGGACAGGGACCCTATGGCTACACCTTC.

This clone has a handful of counts. This chain uses TRBV9 with TRBJ1-2; D may be TRBD1 (5 bases). The CDR3 contains 16 residues. V was shortened by 4 bases and J by 0 bases, with 16 bases between the two germline ends. The V gene's germline CDR1 is SGDLS and CDR2 YYNGEE. The DNA for the CDR3 is TGTGCCAGCAGCCTCCAAAAGGGGTCCACTAACTATGGCTACACCTTC. Its protein is CASSLQKGSTNYGYTF.

This clone has just one count. The chain couples TRBV9 to TRBJ2-5, with 10 bases lining up with TRBD2. The germline gives CDR1 SGDLS, CDR2 YYNGEE. The trim removed 5 bases at V and 5 bases at J, leaving 12 bases unmatched. The CDR3 consists of 16 residues. CDR3 in DNA: TGTGCCAGCAGTCCCCGGGAAGCGGGGGGGCGGGAGACCCAGTACTTC. This gives the protein CASSPREAGGRETQYF.

This chain joins TRBV19 and TRBJ1-2, with 8 bases lining up with TRBD1. The CDR3 totals 15 residues. The V gene end was trimmed by 5 bases and the J gene end by 6 bases; junction bases not matched to a gene: 11. The V gene's germline CDR1 is LNHDA and CDR2 SQIVND (reference sequence). The CDR3 bases are TGTGCCAGTAGTCCGCGGACAGGGCTCAAAAATGGCTACACCTTC. Encoded protein: CASSPRTGLKNGYTF.

This sequence joins TRBV7-6 and TRBJ2-1, with 13 bases aligning to TRBD2. In germline, CDR1 is SGHVS, CDR2 FNYEAQ. J lost 9 bases, V lost 1 base, and 3 bases had no gene match. CDR3 length equals 15 residues. Here the CDR3 reads CASSLELAGGLEQFF. CDR3 sequence (DNA): TGTGCCAGCAGCTTAGAACTAGCGGGGGGGCTTGAGCAGTTCTTC.

This clone was detected once. The chain carries TRBV28 and TRBJ2-7; tentative D call: TRBD1 (7 bases). The length of the CDR3 is 14 residues. V was shortened by 2 bases and J by 7 bases, with 15 bases between the two germline ends. Germline V lookup: CDR1 MDHEN, CDR2 SYDVKM. The CDR3 DNA follows: TGTGCCAGCAGTTTACTTGACAGGGAGGAGGAGCAGTACTTC. Its translation: CASSLLDREEEQYF.

In this sample, this clone turned up a few times. V is TRBV19 and J is TRBJ2-2; weak D call: TRBD1 (6 bases). The ends were cut back, 9 bases at V and 9 bases at J, with 11 bases in the middle. The CDR3 has 11 amino acids. The germline CDR1 and CDR2 sequences are LNHDA and SQIVND (reference sequence). The CDR3 coding sequence is TGTGCCAGCACAGGGATGAGGGAGCTGTTTTTT. As protein: CASTGMRELFF.

The chain recombines TRBV30 with TRBJ2-7; D unclear. The CDR3 loop spans 17 amino acids. Trimming cost V 1 base and J 0 bases, with 19 bases left between them. Germline V gives CDR1 GTSNPN, CDR2 SVGIG (reference sequence). The CDR3 DNA reads as TGTGCCTGGAGTGCATACACCATGCACCGATCCTCCTACGAGCAGTACTTC. This gives the protein CAWSAYTMHRSSYEQYF. Variable domain in full (rest from reference TRBV30 and TRBJ2-7): SQTIHQWPATLVQPVGSPLSLECTVEGTSNPNLYWYRQAAGRGLQLLFYSVGIGQISSEVPQNLSASRPQDRQFILSSKKLLLSDSGFYLCAWSAYTMHRSSYEQYFGPGTRLTVT.